Listed below are T cell receptor beta chains from one sample, sequenced in a study of T cell changes during pregnancy in multiple sclerosis. Using immunoSEQ multiplex PCR, the repertoire was profiled, and TCRdb retains in-frame clones only, with some absent. The sample holds about 75,000 clones, roughly 90% seen once. This sample comprised peripheral blood, obtained in the first trimester of pregnancy. These receptors were obtained from a female donor in good health, enrolled as a control in a pregnancy study. Both conserved end residues are part of each CDR3. Each record gives: J gene, V gene, CDR3 protein.

j_gene: TRBJ2-2
v_gene: TRBV18
CDR3aa: CASSPAGGPIGELFF

j_gene: TRBJ1-1
v_gene: TRBV19
CDR3aa: CASSMAGVGAFF

j_gene: TRBJ2-1
v_gene: TRBV11-3
CDR3aa: CASSLRTGTYNEQFF

j_gene: TRBJ1-1
v_gene: TRBV5-8
CDR3aa: CASSLDRGSSEAFF

j_gene: TRBJ1-2
v_gene: TRBV5-1
CDR3aa: CASSLVLEGVLGYTF

j_gene: TRBJ2-1
v_gene: TRBV4-2
CDR3aa: CASSHISQGYNEQFF

j_gene: TRBJ1-1
v_gene: TRBV5-1
CDR3aa: CASGLSGVNTEAFF

j_gene: TRBJ2-3
v_gene: TRBV19
CDR3aa: CASGGGRRTDTQYF

j_gene: TRBJ1-1
v_gene: TRBV5-4
CDR3aa: CASTSGQKNTEAFF

j_gene: TRBJ2-6
v_gene: TRBV4-2
CDR3aa: CASSQEGRGANVLTF

j_gene: TRBJ1-4
v_gene: TRBV15
CDR3aa: CATSGMTVANEKLFF

j_gene: TRBJ2-1
v_gene: TRBV11-3
CDR3aa: CASSSSRDRKYNEQFF

j_gene: TRBJ2-7
v_gene: TRBV5-1
CDR3aa: CASSLGWGGVYEQYF

j_gene: TRBJ1-4
v_gene: TRBV6-6
CDR3aa: CASSYLGGNEKLFF